This TCR beta chain was obtained from a study of T-cell memory formation after mild COVID-19. The CDR3 totals 19 residues. Germline-derived CDR1 and CDR2 are LGHNA and YSLEER. TCRdb reprocessed the 5' RACE reads via MiXCR and lists one record per CDR3 protein. The repertoire holds fewer than 15,000 distinct CDR3 sequences, with around 12% as singletons. This clonotype came up many times. The junction and the germline gene differ at one end; a read error may be behind it. The sequence was collected from an adult woman who had mild COVID-19 (a few samples of this study predate the infection). Cell type and time point are not known. The chain joins TRBV4-3 to TRBJ2-3, with 14 bases identical to TRBD2. Sample: PBMCs or a T cell subset sorted from them (not recorded which). The CDR3 region has the DNA TGCGCCAGCAGCCAAGATTGGGGGACTAGCGGGAGTTACCCCAACTCTGATCGTTTT. This encodes CASSQDWGTSGSYPNSDRF.